This TCR beta chain was captured by sequencing in a study of T cell responses to AZD1222 COVID-19 vaccine. V lost 4 bases, J lost 6 bases, and 6 bases lay in between. Germline CDR1 is MNHEY and CDR2 is SVGAGI. CDR3 length equals 12 residues. Regarding the study as a whole: When two AZD1222 doses had been given, Spike-specific TCR breadth and depth rose.

Assay: immunoSEQ multiplex PCR; the TCRdb copy retains only in-frame clones and omits some. The repertoire holds about 120,000 clones, with approximately 87% as singletons. In the case of this clone: Antigen specificity is unknown.

The chain couples TRBV6-5 to TRBJ2-2; the D is unclear. The receptor's source is an adult in good health. The source material was peripheral blood, sampled on day 0 of AZD1222 vaccination. The CDR3 loop is CASSLRPGELFF. DNA of the CDR3: TGTGCCAGCAGTTTACGGCCCGGGGAGCTGTTTTTT.